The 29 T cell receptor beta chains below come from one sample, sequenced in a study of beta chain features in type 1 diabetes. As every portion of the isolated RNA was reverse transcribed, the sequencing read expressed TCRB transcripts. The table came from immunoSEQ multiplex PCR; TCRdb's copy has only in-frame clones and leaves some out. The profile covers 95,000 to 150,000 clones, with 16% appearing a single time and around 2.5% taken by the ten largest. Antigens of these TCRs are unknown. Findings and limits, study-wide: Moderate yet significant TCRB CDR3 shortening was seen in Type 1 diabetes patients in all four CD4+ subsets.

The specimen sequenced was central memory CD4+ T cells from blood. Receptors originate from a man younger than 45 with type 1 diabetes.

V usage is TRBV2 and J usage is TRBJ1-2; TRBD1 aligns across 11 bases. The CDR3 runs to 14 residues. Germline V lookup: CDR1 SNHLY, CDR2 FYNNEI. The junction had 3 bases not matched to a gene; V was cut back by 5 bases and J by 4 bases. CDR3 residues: CASSSGTGGYGYTF. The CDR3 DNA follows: TGTGCCAGCAGTTCCGGGACAGGGGGCTATGGCTACACCTTC.

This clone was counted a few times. The DNA for the CDR3 is TGCGCCAGCAGCTTGGGAGGGAACTCTGGGGCCAACGTCCTGACTTTC. Its translation is CASSLGGNSGANVLTF. The rearrangement uses TRBV5-1 and TRBJ2-6, with D perhaps TRBD2 (5 bases). V was cut by 0 bases and J by 0 bases, with 7 bases left in between. This CDR3 has 16 residues. From germline, CDR1 is SGHRS and CDR2 YFSETQ. The complete variable domain, with remaining parts taken from reference TRBV5-1 and TRBJ2-6, reads KAGVTQTPRYLIKTRGQQVTLSCSPISGHRSVSWYQQTPGQGLQFLFEYFSETQRNKGNFPGRFSGRQFSNSRSEMNVSTLELGDSALYLCASSLGGNSGANVLTFGAGSRLTVL.

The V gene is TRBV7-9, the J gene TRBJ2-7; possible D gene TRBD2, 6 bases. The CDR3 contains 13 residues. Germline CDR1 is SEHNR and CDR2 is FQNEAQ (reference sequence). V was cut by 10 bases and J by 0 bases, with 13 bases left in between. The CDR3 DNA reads TGTGCCATCAAGGAGGGTAGCTCCTACGAGCAGTACTTC. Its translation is CAIKEGSSYEQYF. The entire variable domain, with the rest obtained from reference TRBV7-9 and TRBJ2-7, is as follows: DTGVSQNPRHKITKRGQNVTFRCDPISEHNRLYWYRQTLGQGPEFLTYFQNEAQLEKSRLLSDRFSAERPKGSFSTLEIQRTEQGDSAMYLCAIKEGSSYEQYFGPGTRLTVT.

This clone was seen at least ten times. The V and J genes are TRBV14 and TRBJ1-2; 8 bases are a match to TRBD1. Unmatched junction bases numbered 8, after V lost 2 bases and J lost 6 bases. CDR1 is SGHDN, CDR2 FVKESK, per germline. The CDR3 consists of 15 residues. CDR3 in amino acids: CASSQRGARGHGYTF. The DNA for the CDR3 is TGTGCCAGCAGCCAAAGAGGCGCCAGGGGGCATGGCTACACCTTC.

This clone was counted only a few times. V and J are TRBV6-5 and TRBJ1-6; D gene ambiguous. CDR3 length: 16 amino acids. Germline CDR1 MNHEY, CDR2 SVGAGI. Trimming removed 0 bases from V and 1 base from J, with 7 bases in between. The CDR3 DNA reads TGTGCCAGCAGTTACTCGGAAGCTTCCTATAATTCACCCCTCCACTTT. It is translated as CASSYSEASYNSPLHF.

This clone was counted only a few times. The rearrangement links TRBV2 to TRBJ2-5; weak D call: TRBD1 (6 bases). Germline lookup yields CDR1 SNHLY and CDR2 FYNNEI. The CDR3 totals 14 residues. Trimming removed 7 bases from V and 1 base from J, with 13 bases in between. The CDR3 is CASTRTEIQETQYF. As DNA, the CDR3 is TGTGCCAGCACACGGACAGAAATCCAAGAGACCCAGTACTTC.

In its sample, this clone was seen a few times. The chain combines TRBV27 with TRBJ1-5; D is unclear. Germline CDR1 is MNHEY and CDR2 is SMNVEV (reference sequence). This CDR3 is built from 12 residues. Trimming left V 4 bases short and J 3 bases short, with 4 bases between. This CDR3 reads CASSSPNQPQHF. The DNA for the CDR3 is TGTGCCAGCAGTTCCCCCAATCAGCCCCAGCATTTT.

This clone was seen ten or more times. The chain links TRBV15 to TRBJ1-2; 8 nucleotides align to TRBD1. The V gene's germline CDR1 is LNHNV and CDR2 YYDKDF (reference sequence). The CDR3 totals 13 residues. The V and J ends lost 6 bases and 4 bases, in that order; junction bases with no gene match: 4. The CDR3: CATRAGGAYGYTF. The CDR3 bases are TGTGCCACCAGGGCAGGGGGCGCCTATGGCTACACCTTC.

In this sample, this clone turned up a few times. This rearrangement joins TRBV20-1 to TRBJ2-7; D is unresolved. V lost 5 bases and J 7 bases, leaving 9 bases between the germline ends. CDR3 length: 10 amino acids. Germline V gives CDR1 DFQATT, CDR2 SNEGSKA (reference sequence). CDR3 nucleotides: TGCAGTGCTGGGTCTAAGGAGCAGTACTTC. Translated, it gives CSAGSKEQYF.

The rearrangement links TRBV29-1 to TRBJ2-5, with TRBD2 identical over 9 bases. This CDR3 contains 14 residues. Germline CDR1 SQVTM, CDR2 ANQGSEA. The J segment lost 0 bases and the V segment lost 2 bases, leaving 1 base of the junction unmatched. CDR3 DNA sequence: TGCAGCGTTGAACTAGCGGGACACCAAGAGACCCAGTACTTC. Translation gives CSVELAGHQETQYF.

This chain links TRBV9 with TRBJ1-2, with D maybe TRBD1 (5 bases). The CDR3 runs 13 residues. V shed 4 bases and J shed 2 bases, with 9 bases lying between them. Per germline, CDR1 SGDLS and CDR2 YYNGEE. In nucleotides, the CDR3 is TGTGCCAGCAGCCCTGACAGCAACTATGGCTACACCTTC. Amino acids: CASSPDSNYGYTF.

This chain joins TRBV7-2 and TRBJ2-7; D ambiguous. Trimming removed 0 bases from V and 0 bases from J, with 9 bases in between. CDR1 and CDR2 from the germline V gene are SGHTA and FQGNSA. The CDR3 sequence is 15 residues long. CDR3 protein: CASSLAGILSYEQYF. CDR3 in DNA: TGTGCCAGCAGCTTAGCTGGGATCCTCTCCTACGAGCAGTACTTC.

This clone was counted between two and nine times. CDR3 sequence reads: CASSLGGMNTEAFF. For the CDR3, the DNA is TGTGCCAGCAGTTTGGGAGGCATGAACACTGAAGCTTTCTTT. The chain recombines TRBV28 with TRBJ1-1, with D unclear. This CDR3 has 14 amino acids. Trimming took 3 bases from V and 0 from J, leaving 8 bases between them. CDR1 and CDR2 (germline): MDHEN, SYDVKM.

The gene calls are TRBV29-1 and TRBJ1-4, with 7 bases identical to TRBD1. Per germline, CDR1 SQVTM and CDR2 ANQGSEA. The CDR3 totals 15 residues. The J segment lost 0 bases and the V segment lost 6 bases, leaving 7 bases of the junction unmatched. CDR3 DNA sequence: TGCAGCGTCGGCGGGACAGATGCAACTAATGAAAAACTGTTTTTT. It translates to CSVGGTDATNEKLFF.

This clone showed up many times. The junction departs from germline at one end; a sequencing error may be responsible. CDR3 sequence: CASVSAGANVLTF. DNA for the CDR3: TGCGCCTCCGTAAGTGCTGGGGCCAACGTCCTGACTTTC. The J gene is TRBJ2-6, the V gene TRBV10-3; D remains unclear. This CDR3 comprises 13 residues. Germline CDR1 ENHRY, CDR2 SYGVKD.

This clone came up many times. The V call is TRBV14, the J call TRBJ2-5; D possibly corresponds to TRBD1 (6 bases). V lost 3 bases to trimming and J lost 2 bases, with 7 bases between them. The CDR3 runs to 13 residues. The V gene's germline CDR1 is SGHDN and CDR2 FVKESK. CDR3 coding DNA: TGTGCCAGCAGCCAGGACAGTCAAGAGACCCAGTACTTC. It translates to CASSQDSQETQYF.

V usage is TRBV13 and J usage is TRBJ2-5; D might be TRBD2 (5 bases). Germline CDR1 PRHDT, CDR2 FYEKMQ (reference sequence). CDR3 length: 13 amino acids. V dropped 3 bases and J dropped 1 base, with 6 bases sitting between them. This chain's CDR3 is CASSLLAQETQYF. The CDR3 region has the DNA TGTGCCAGCAGCTTGCTAGCCCAAGAGACCCAGTACTTC.

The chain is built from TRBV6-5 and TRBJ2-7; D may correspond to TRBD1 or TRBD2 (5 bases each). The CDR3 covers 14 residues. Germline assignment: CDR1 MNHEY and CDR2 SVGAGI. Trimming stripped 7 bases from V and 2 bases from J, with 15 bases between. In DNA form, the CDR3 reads TGTGCCAGCAAAGAAAGGGACCTGGCCTACGAGCAGTACTTC. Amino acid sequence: CASKERDLAYEQYF.

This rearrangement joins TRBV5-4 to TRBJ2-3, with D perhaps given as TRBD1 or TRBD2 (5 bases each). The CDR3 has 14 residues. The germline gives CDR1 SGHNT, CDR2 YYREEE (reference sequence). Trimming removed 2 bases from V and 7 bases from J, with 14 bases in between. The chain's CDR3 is CASSFSGTMNTQYF. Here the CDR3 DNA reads TGTGCCAGCAGCTTCTCCGGGACGATGAATACGCAGTATTTT. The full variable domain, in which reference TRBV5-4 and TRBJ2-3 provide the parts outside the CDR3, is ETGVTQSPTHLIKTRGQQVTLRCSSQSGHNTVSWYQQALGQGPQFIFQYYREEENGRGNFPPRFSGLQFPNYSSELNVNALELDDSALYLCASSFSGTMNTQYFGPGTRLTVL.

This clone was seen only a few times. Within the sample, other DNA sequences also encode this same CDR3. CDR3 in DNA: TGTGCCAGCAGCTTCGGGTACCAAGAGACCCAGTACTTC. This encodes CASSFGYQETQYF. This chain joins TRBV7-2 and TRBJ2-5; D is undetermined. CDR1 is SGHTA, CDR2 FQGNSA, per germline. Trimming took off 3 bases at V and 0 bases at J, with 5 bases between the two ends. The CDR3 totals 13 residues.

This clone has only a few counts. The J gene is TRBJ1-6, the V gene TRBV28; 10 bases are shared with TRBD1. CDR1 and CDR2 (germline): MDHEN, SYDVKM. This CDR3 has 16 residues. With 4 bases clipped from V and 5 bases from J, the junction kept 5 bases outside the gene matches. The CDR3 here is CASSSDRGRDNSPLHF. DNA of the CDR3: TGTGCCAGCAGTTCGGACAGGGGGAGGGATAATTCACCCCTCCACTTT.

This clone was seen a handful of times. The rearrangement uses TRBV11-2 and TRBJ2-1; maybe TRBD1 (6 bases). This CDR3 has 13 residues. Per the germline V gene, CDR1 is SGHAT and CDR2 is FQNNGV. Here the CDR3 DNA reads TGTGCGACCCGCAGGGGCAGAGACAATGAGCAGTTCTTC. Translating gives CATRRGRDNEQFF. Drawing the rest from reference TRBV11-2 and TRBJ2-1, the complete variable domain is EAGVAQSPRYKIIEKRQSVAFWCNPISGHATLYWYQQILGQGPKLLIQFQNNGVVDDSQLPKDRFSAERLKGVDSTLKIQPAKLEDSAVYLCATRRGRDNEQFFGPGTRLTVL.

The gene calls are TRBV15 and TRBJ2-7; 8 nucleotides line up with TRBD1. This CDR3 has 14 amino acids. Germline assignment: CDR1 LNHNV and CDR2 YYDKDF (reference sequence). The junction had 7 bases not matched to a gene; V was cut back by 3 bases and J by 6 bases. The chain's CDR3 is CATSRDRATGEQYF. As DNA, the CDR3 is TGTGCCACCAGCAGGGACAGGGCAACCGGCGAGCAGTACTTC.

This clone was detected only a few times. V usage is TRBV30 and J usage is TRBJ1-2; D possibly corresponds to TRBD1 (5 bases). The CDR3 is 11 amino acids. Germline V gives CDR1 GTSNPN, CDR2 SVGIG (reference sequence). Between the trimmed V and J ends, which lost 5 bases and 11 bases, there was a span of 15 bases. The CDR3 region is CAWSGQFAYTF. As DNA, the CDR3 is TGTGCCTGGTCAGGGCAGTTCGCGTACACCTTC.

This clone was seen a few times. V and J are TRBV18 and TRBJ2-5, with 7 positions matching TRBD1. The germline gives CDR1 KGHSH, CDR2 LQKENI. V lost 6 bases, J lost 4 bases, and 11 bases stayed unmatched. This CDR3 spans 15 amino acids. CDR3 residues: CASSQGRDRVETQYF. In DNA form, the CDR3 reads TGTGCCAGCTCCCAGGGGCGTGACAGGGTAGAGACCCAGTACTTC.

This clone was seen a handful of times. The CDR3 coding sequence is TGCGCCAGCAGTCATTTTGGGGGAACCTACGAGCAGTACTTC. Translation gives CASSHFGGTYEQYF. This chain joins TRBV10-1 and TRBJ2-7, with D perhaps matching TRBD1 or TRBD2 (5 bases each). The germline V gene encodes CDR1 WNHNN and CDR2 SYGVQD (reference sequence). Trimming shortened V by 5 bases and J by 2 bases, and 13 bases separated the two germline ends. This CDR3 spans 14 amino acids.

CDR3 sequence: CASSPGTTLSGYTF. In DNA form, the CDR3 reads TGTGCCAGCAGTCCGGGAACAACGCTATCTGGCTACACCTTC. The chain has TRBV5-6 and TRBJ1-2, with unresolved D. This CDR3 contains 14 residues. Trimming removed 5 bases at V and 7 bases at J, with 18 bases between. CDR1 and CDR2 from the germline V gene are SGHDT and YYEEEE.

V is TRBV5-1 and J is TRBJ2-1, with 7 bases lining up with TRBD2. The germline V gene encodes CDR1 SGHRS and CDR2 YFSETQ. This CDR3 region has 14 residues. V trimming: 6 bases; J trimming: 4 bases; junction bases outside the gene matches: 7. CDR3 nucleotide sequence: TGCGCCAGCACCGCGGGGGACCCTTACAATGAGCAGTTCTTC. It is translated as CASTAGDPYNEQFF.

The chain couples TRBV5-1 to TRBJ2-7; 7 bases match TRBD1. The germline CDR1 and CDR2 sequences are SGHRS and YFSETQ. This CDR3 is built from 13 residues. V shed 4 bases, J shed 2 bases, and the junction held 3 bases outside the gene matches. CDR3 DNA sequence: TGCGCCAGCAGCCCTGGGACAGCCTACGAGCAGTACTTC. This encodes CASSPGTAYEQYF.